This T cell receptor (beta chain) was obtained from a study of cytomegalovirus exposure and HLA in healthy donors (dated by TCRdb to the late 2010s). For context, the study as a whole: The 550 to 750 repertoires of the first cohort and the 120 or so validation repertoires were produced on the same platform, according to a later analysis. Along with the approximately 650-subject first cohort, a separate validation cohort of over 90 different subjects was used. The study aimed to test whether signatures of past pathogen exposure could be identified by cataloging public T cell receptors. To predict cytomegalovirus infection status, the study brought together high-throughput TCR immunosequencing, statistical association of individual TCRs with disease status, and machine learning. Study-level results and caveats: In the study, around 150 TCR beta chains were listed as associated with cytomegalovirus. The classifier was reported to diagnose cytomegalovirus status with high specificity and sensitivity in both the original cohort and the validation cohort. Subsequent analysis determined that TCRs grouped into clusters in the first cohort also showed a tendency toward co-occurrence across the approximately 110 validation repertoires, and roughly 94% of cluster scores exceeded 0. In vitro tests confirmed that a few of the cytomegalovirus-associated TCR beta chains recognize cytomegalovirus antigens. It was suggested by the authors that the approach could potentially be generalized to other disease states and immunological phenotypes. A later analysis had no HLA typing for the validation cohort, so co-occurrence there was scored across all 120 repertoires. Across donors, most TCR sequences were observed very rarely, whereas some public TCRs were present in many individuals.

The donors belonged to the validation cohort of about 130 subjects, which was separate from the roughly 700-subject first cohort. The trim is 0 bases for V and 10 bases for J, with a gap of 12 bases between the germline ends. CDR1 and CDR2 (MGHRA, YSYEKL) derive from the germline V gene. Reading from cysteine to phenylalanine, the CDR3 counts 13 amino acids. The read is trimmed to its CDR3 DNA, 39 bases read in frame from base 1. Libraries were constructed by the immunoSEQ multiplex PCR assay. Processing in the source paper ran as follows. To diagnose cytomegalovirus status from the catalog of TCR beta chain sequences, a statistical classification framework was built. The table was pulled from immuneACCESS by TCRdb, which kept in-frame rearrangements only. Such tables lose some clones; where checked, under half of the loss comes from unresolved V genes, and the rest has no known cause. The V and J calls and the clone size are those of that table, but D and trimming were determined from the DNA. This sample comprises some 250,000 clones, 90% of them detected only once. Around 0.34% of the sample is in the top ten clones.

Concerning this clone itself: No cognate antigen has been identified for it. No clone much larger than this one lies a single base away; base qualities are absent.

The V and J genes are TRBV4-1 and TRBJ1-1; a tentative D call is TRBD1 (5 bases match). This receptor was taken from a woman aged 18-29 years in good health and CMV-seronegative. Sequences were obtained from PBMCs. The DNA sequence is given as TGCGCCAGCAGCCAAGAACTCCGGGGGGGAGCTTTCTTT. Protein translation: CASSQELRGGAFF.